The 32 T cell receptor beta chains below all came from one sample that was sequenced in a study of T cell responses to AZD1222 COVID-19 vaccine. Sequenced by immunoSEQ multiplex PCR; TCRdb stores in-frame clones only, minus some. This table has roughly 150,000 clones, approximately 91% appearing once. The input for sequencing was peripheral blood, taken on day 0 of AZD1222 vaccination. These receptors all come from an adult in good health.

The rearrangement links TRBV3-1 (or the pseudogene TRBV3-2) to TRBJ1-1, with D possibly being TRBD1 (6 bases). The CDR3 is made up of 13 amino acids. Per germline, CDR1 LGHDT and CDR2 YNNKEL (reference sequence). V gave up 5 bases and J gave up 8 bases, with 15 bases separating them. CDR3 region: CASSSHPGTEAFF. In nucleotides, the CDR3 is TGTGCCAGCAGCTCTCACCCCGGGACAGAAGCTTTCTTT.

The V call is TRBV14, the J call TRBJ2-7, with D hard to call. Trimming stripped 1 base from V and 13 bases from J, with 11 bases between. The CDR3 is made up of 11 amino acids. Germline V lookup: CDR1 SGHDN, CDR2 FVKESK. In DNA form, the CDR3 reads TGTGCCAGCAGCCAAGCAGACATCGCCTACTTC. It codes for CASSQADIAYF.

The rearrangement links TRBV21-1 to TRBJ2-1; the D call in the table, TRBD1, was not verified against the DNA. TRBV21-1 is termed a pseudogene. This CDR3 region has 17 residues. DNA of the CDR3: TGTGCCAGAGTGGCGGGACAGGGGTTGCCCATGTACAATGAGCAGTTCTTC. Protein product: CARVAGQGLPMYNEQFF.

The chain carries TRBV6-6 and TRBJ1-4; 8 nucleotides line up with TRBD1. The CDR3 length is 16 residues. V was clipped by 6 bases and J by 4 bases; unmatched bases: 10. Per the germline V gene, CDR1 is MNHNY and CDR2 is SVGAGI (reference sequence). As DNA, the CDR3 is TGTGCCAGCAGCCGACGGACAGGGTTAAATAATGAAAAACTGTTTTTT. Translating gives CASSRRTGLNNEKLFF.

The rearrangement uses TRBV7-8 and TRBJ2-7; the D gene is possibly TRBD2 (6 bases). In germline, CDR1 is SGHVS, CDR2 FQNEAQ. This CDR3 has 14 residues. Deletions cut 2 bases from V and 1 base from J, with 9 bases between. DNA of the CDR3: TGTGCCAGCAGCTTACCGGGAGATTCCTACGAGCAGTACTTC. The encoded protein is CASSLPGDSYEQYF.

The CDR3 here is CATSRDVLADETQYF. As DNA, the CDR3 is TGTGCCACCAGCAGAGATGTTTTGGCAGATGAGACCCAGTACTTC. The chain combines TRBV15 with TRBJ2-5; D call uncertain. The CDR3 length is 15 residues. Trimming removed 0 bases at V and 5 bases at J, with 13 bases between. Germline-derived CDR1 and CDR2 are LNHNV and YYDKDF (reference sequence).

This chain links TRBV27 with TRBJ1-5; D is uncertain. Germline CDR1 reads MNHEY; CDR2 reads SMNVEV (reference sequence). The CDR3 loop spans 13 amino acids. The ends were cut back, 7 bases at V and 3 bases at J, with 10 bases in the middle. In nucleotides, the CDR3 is TGTGCCAGCACTTCCGGATTCAATCAGCCCCAGCATTTT. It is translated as CASTSGFNQPQHF.

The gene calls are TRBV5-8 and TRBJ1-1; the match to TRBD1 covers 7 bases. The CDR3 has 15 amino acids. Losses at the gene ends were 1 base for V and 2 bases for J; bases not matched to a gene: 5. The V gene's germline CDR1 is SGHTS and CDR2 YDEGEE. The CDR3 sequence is CASSLLDRTNTEAFF. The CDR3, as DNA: TGTGCCAGCAGCTTGTTGGACAGGACCAACACTGAAGCTTTCTTT. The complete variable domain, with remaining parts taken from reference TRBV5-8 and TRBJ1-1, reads EAGVTQSPTHLIKTRGQQATLRCSPISGHTSVYWYQQALGLGLQFLLWYDEGEERNRGNFPPRFSGRQFPNYSSELNVNALELEDSALYLCASSLLDRTNTEAFFGQGTRLTVV.

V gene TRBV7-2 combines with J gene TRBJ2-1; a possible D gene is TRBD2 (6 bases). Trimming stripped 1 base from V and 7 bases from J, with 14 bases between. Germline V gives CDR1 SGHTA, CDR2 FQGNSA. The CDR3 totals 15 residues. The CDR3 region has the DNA TGTGCCAGCAGCTTAGTGGGGGGAAATGAGAATGAGCAGTTCTTC. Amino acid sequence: CASSLVGGNENEQFF. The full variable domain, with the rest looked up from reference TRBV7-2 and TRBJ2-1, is GAGVSQSPSNKVTEKGKDVELRCDPISGHTALYWYRQSLGQGLEFLIYFQGNSAPDKSGLPSDRFSAERTGGSVSTLTIQRTQQEDSAVYLCASSLVGGNENEQFFGPGTRLTVL.

This CDR3 is CSASLRDRGGLYGYTF. The CDR3 DNA reads TGCAGTGCTAGTCTCCGGGACAGGGGGGGACTCTATGGCTACACCTTC. The rearrangement joins TRBV20-1 to TRBJ1-2; 11 bases agree with TRBD1. This CDR3 has 16 residues. Trimming cost V 3 bases and J 4 bases; bases outside gene matches: 10. Germline V gene lookup returns CDR1 DFQATT and CDR2 SNEGSKA (reference sequence).

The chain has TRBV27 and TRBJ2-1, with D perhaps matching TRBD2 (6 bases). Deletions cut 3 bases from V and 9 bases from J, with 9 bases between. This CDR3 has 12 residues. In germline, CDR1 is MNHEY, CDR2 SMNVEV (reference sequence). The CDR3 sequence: CASSFPGGEQFF. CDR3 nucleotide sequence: TGTGCCAGCAGTTTTCCCGGGGGTGAGCAGTTCTTC.

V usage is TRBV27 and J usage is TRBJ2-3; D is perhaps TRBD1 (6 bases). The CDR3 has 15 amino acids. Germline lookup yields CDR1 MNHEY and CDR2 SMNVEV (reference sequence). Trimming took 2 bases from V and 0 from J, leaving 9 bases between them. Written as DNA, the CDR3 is TGTGCCAGCAGTTTAGCCGGACAGAGCACAGATACGCAGTATTTT. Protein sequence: CASSLAGQSTDTQYF.

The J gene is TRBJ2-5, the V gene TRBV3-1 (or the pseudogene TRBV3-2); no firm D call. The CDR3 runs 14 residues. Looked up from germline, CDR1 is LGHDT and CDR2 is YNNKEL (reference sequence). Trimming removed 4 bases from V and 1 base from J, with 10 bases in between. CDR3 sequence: CASSPHGSQETQYF. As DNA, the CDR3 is TGTGCCAGCAGCCCCCATGGCAGCCAAGAGACCCAGTACTTC.

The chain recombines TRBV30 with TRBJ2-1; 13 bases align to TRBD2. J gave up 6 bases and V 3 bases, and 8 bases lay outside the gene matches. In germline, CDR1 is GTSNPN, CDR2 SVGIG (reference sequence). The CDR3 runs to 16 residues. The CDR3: CAWSPLTSGRANEQFF. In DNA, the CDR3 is TGTGCCTGGAGCCCCCTCACTAGCGGGAGGGCCAATGAGCAGTTCTTC. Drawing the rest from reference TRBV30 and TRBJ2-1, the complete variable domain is SQTIHQWPATLVQPVGSPLSLECTVEGTSNPNLYWYRQAAGRGLQLLFYSVGIGQISSEVPQNLSASRPQDRQFILSSKKLLLSDSGFYLCAWSPLTSGRANEQFFGPGTRLTVL.

In nucleotides, the CDR3 is TGTGCCAGCAGGATCCACAGGGGGTCAACAAGTATCGAGACCCAGTACTTC. Its protein is CASRIHRGSTSIETQYF. The chain links TRBV28 to TRBJ2-5; TRBD1 agrees at 8 bases. V shed 6 bases and J 5 bases; nucleotides not matched to a gene: 17. Germline V gene lookup returns CDR1 MDHEN and CDR2 SYDVKM. The CDR3 runs 17 residues.

The CDR3 region is CASSLTGGGGTDTQYF. The DNA for the CDR3 is TGTGCCAGTAGCCTTACGGGGGGCGGAGGCACAGATACGCAGTATTTT. The V and J genes are TRBV19 and TRBJ2-3; TRBD2 might be the D (7 bases). The CDR3 length is 16 residues. CDR1 is LNHDA and CDR2 is SQIVND in the germline V gene (reference sequence). The V end lost 6 bases, the J end lost 1 base, and 17 bases lay between the germline ends.

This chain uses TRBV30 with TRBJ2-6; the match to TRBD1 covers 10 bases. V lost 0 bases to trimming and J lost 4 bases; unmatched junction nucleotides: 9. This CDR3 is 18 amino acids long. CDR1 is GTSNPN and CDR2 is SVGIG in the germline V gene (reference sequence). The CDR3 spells CAWSVRDRGPGGANVLTF. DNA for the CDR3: TGTGCCTGGAGTGTAAGGGACAGGGGACCGGGAGGGGCCAACGTCCTGACTTTC. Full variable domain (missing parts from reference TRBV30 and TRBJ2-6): SQTIHQWPATLVQPVGSPLSLECTVEGTSNPNLYWYRQAAGRGLQLLFYSVGIGQISSEVPQNLSASRPQDRQFILSSKKLLLSDSGFYLCAWSVRDRGPGGANVLTFGAGSRLTVL.

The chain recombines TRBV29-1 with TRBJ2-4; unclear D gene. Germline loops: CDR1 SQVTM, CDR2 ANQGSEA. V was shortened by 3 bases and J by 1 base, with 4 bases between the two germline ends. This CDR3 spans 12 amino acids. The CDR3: CSVDFAKNIQYF. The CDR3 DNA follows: TGCAGCGTTGATTTCGCCAAAAACATTCAGTACTTC.

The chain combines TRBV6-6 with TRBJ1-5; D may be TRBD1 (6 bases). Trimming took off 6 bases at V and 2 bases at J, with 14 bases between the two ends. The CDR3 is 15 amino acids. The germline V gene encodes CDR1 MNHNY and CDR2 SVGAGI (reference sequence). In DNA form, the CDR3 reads TGTGCCAGCAGGTTGGTACAGGGAGGCAATCAGCCCCAGCATTTT. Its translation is CASRLVQGGNQPQHF.

The CDR3 reads CASSTIRDSKLYGYTF. The CDR3 DNA reads as TGTGCCAGTAGTACCATCCGGGACAGCAAGCTCTATGGCTACACCTTC. The chain joins TRBV19 to TRBJ1-2; 7 bases are a match to TRBD1. CDR1 and CDR2 from the germline V gene are LNHDA and SQIVND (reference sequence). The CDR3 extends over 16 amino acids. The trim removed 4 bases at V and 4 bases at J, leaving 12 bases unmatched.

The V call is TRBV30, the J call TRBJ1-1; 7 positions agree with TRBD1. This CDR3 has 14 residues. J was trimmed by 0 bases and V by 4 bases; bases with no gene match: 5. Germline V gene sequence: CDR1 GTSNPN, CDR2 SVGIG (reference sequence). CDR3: CAWNWDSLNTEAFF. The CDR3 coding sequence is TGTGCCTGGAATTGGGACAGCTTGAACACTGAAGCTTTCTTT.

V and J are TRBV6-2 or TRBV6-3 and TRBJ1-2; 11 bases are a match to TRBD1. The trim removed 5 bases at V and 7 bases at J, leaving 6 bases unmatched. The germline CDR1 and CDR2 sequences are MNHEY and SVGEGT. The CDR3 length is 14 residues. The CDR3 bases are TGTGCCAGCAGTCTACAGGACAGGGGGCTTGGCTACACCTTC. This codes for CASSLQDRGLGYTF.

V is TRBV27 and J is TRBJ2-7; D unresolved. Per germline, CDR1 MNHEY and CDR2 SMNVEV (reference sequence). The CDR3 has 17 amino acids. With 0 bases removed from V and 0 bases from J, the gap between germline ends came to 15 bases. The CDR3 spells CASSLSPLVATSYEQYF. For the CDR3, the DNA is TGTGCCAGCAGTTTATCACCACTTGTGGCAACCTCCTACGAGCAGTACTTC.

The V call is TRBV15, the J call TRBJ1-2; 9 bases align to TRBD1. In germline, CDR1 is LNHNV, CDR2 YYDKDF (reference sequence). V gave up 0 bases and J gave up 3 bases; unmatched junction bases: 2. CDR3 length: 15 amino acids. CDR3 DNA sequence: TGTGCCACCAGCAGAGATCGGGACAGGGACTATGGCTACACCTTC. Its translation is CATSRDRDRDYGYTF.

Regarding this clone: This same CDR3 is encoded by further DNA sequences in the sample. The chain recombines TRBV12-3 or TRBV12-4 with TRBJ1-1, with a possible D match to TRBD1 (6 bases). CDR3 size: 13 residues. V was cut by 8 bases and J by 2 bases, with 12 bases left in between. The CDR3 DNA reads TGTGCCAGCCGCTCGACAGGAAACACTGAAGCTTTCTTT. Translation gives CASRSTGNTEAFF.

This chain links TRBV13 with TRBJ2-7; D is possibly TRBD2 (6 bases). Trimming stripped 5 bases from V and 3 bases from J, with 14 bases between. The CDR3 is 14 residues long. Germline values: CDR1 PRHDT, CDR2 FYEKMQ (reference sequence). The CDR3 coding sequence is TGTGCCAGCAGCCCCCGGGTGGGAGGCTACGAGCAGTACTTC. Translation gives CASSPRVGGYEQYF. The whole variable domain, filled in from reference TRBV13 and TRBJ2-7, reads AAGVIQSPRHLIKEKRETATLKCYPIPRHDTVYWYQQGPGQDPQFLISFYEKMQSDKGSIPDRFSAQQFSDYHSELNMSSLELGDSALYFCASSPRVGGYEQYFGPGTRLTVT.

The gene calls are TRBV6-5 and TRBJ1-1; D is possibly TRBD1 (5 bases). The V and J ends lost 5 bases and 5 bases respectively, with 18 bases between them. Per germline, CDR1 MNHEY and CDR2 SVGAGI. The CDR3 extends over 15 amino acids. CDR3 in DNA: TGTGCCAGCAGTAGCTTTGGGGGTAGGCGGACTGAAGCTTTCTTT. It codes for CASSSFGGRRTEAFF.

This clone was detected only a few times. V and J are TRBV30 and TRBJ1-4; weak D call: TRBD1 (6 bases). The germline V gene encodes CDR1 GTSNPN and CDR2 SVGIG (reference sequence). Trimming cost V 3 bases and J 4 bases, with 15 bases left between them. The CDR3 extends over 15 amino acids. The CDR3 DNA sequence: TGTGCCTGGAGACCGAGGGGGAGGATTAATGAAAAACTGTTTTTT. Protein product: CAWRPRGRINEKLFF.

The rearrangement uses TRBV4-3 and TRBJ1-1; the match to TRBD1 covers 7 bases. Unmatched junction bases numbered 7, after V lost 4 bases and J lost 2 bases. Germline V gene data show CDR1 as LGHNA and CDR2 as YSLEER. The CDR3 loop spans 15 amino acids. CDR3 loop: CASSRGRGGNTEAFF. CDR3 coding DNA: TGCGCCAGCAGCCGGGGCAGGGGGGGAAACACTGAAGCTTTCTTT.

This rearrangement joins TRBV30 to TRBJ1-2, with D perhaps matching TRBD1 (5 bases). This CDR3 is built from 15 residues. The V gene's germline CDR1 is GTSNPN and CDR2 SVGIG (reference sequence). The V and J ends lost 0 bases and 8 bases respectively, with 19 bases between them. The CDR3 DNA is TGTGCCTGGAGTGTACCCCTCCTTGGGGCATACGGCTACACCTTC. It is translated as CAWSVPLLGAYGYTF.

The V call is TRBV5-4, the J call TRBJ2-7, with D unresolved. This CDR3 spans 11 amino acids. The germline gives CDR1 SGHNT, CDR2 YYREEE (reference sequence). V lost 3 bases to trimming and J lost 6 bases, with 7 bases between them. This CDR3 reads CASSSLVEQYF. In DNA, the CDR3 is TGTGCCAGCAGCTCCCTGGTCGAGCAGTACTTC.

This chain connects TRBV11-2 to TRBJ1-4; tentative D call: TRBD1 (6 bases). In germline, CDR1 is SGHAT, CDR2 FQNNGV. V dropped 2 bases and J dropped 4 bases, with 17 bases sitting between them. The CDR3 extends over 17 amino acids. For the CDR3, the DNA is TGTGCCAGCAGCTTACCCATGGAGGGGGAAATTAATGAAAAACTGTTTTTT. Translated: CASSLPMEGEINEKLFF.